This T cell receptor beta chain was identified in a study of T cell responses to AZD1222 COVID-19 vaccine. Study summary: Whether given at about 4 or about 12 weeks, second doses were pooled.

This CDR3 region has 14 residues. Germline CDR1 MDHEN, CDR2 SYDVKM. Sequencing used immunoSEQ multiplex PCR; TCRdb keeps in-frame clones, though not all of them. Of more than 95,000 clones listed, 90% were seen once; the top ten hold approximately 7.5%. Turning to this clone: A junction boundary mismatches the germline segment, possibly from a read error.

The sequencing used peripheral blood, collected on day 0 of AZD1222 vaccination. The rearrangement uses TRBV28 and TRBJ2-7, with 10 bases fitting TRBD2. The receptor was isolated from an adult in good health. DNA for the CDR3: TGTGCCAGCAGACTATCTGCTAGCGGGGGTAAGATGGGCTTC. It codes for CASRLSASGGKMGF.